The 11 T cell receptor beta chains below come from one sample, sequenced in a study of radiotherapy plus CTLA-4 blockade in lung cancer. Data came from immunoSEQ multiplex PCR; TCRdb stores just in-frame clones and leaves some out. The table has about 94,000 clones, approximately 82% seen once. Sequenced material: peripheral blood, taken from a patient treated with radiotherapy plus ipilimumab. The receptor set was obtained from a human donor with non-small cell lung cancer that progressed on radiotherapy plus ipilimumab.

V is TRBV9 and J is TRBJ2-1; 14 bases align to TRBD2. V dropped 4 bases and J dropped 7; count of bases not matched to a gene: 4. The CDR3 has 15 amino acids. CDR1 and CDR2 (germline): SGDLS, YYNGEE. The CDR3 protein is CASSPGLAGGNEQFF. CDR3 nucleotide sequence: TGTGCCAGCAGCCCTGGACTAGCGGGAGGTAATGAGCAGTTCTTC. The variable domain in full, with the rest retrieved from reference TRBV9 and TRBJ2-1, is DSGVTQTPKHLITATGQRVTLRCSPRSGDLSVYWYQQSLDQGLQFLIQYYNGEERAKGNILERFSAQQFPDLHSELNLSSLELGDSALYFCASSPGLAGGNEQFFGPGTRLTVL.

The J gene is TRBJ2-3, the V gene TRBV13, with D unresolved. Germline CDR1 and CDR2: PRHDT and FYEKMQ (reference sequence). Trimming shortened V by 3 bases and J by 7 bases, and 32 bases separated the two germline ends. The CDR3 is made up of 20 amino acids. The CDR3 is CASSFRIFPSVWTALNTQYF. CDR3 coding DNA: TGTGCCAGCAGCTTTAGGATATTCCCCTCGGTCTGGACGGCGCTCAATACGCAGTATTTT.

The genes are TRBV28 and TRBJ2-3; D may be TRBD1 (5 bases). V was trimmed by 5 bases and J by 3 bases, leaving 9 bases between them. Germline V gene sequence: CDR1 MDHEN, CDR2 SYDVKM. The CDR3 is 13 residues long. CDR3 loop: CASSARTTDTQYF. As DNA, the CDR3 is TGTGCCAGCAGTGCAAGGACAACAGATACGCAGTATTTT.

V is TRBV4-1 and J is TRBJ1-5; D not certain. This CDR3 comprises 15 residues. Germline loops: CDR1 MGHRA, CDR2 YSYEKL. V lost 1 base and J lost 1, with 8 bases in between. The CDR3 spells CASSQAPQSNQPQHF. CDR3 DNA: TGCGCCAGCAGCCAAGCCCCACAGAGCAATCAGCCCCAGCATTTT.

This chain connects TRBV10-3 to TRBJ1-5; TRBD1 matches 9 bases. With 9 bases clipped from V and 4 bases from J, the junction kept 4 bases outside the gene matches. This CDR3 comprises 13 residues. The germline V gene has CDR1 ENHRY and CDR2 SYGVKD. CDR3 nucleotide sequence: TGTGCCATAGCGGGACAGGGTAATCAGCCCCAGCATTTT. Amino acid sequence: CAIAGQGNQPQHF.

The J gene is TRBJ2-5, the V gene TRBV6-6; 8 nucleotides align to TRBD2. Per germline, CDR1 MNHNY and CDR2 SVGAGI (reference sequence). The CDR3 runs to 15 residues. V lost 8 bases and J lost 5; bases outside the gene matches: 13. In DNA, the CDR3 is TGTGCCAGCGCCCATGCCGGGACTAGAGGCGAGACCCAGTACTTC. It translates to CASAHAGTRGETQYF.

This clone was observed many times. The rearrangement joins TRBV6-4 to TRBJ2-3; possibly TRBD1 for D (6 bases). Germline loops: CDR1 MRHNA, CDR2 SNTAGT. The CDR3 has 13 residues. V was cut by 9 bases and J by 0 bases, with 10 bases left in between. The CDR3 reads CASIQGSTDTQYF. The CDR3 DNA follows: TGTGCCAGTATTCAGGGGAGCACAGATACGCAGTATTTT.

The chain has TRBV4-1 and TRBJ2-1; no clear D gene. This CDR3 has 15 residues. The V end was cut by 0 bases, the J end by 4 bases, with 10 bases between. Germline loops: CDR1 MGHRA, CDR2 YSYEKL. DNA of the CDR3: TGCGCCAGCAGCCAAGAACCTCATATTTACAATGAGCAGTTCTTC. Encoded protein: CASSQEPHIYNEQFF.

The chain combines TRBV13 with TRBJ1-2, with 10 bases lining up with TRBD1. Germline CDR1 and CDR2: PRHDT and FYEKMQ (reference sequence). The CDR3 length is 15 residues. J was trimmed by 8 bases and V by 2 bases; bases with no gene match: 8. The CDR3 loop is CASSLYGTGDWGYTF. Written as DNA, the CDR3 is TGTGCCAGCAGCTTATATGGGACAGGGGATTGGGGCTACACCTTC.

The chain uses TRBV5-6 and TRBJ2-2; D gene ambiguous. The CDR3 covers 13 residues. Germline assignment: CDR1 SGHDT and CDR2 YYEEEE. Trimming removed 0 bases at V and 6 bases at J, with 6 bases between. The CDR3 here is CASSLAVPGELFF. The CDR3 bases are TGTGCCAGCAGCTTGGCCGTCCCCGGGGAGCTGTTTTTT.

The chain carries TRBV11-2 and TRBJ1-5; 11 bases fit TRBD1. V was clipped by 5 bases and J by 8 bases; unmatched bases: 11. The CDR3 runs 16 residues. Germline V gives CDR1 SGHAT, CDR2 FQNNGV. The CDR3 coding sequence is TGTGCCAGCAGCCCCAACCCCGGGACAGGGGGGAAGCCCCAGCATTTT. This translates into CASSPNPGTGGKPQHF.